What follows are 20 T cell receptor beta chains derived from one specimen sequenced in a study of T cell repertoires in cytomegalovirus infection. TCRdb redid the calling of the reads with MiXCR, one entry per CDR3 protein. The sample includes 640,000 or so distinct CDR3 sequences, around 32% of them seen just once. These receptors lack a known antigen. Sequencing used cultured PBMCs, obtained from culture after CMV antigen stimulation. The source is a human donor in good health (CMV status not recorded). Some clones in this sample may be carry-over from other donors' samples.

There are many counts of this clonotype. This chain connects TRBV7-2 to TRBJ1-5; 7 bases fit TRBD1. This CDR3 spans 14 amino acids. Germline trimming cut 4 bases from V and 6 bases from J; bases unmatched to any gene: 6. Germline CDR1 and CDR2: SGHTA and FQGNSA. The CDR3 is CASSSGTAGQPQHF. The CDR3 nucleotides read TGTGCCAGCAGCTCGGGGACAGCGGGTCAGCCCCAGCATTTT.

V is TRBV6-2 or TRBV6-3 and J is TRBJ2-1; 16 nucleotides match TRBD2. This CDR3 has 15 residues. Germline-derived CDR1 and CDR2 are MNHEY and SVGEGT. V was clipped by 6 bases and J by 8 bases; unmatched bases: 4. Written as DNA, the CDR3 is TGTGCCAGCAGGACGGGACTAGCGGGGGGGCATGAGCAGTTCTTC. Its protein is CASRTGLAGGHEQFF.

This clonotype was picked up one time. The chain links TRBV30 to TRBJ2-5, with D tentatively TRBD1 (5 bases). CDR3 length: 12 amino acids. Germline V gene sequence: CDR1 GTSNPN, CDR2 SVGIG (reference sequence). Between the trimmed V and J ends, which lost 6 bases and 4 bases, there was a span of 12 bases. In nucleotides, the CDR3 is TGTGCCTGTACTCCTAGGGGAGAGACCCAGTACTTC. This encodes CACTPRGETQYF.

The V gene is TRBV11-2, the J gene TRBJ2-2, with 9 bases that match TRBD1. Germline values: CDR1 SGHAT, CDR2 FQNNGV. CDR3 size: 18 residues. With 3 bases clipped from V and 0 bases from J, the junction kept 8 bases outside the gene matches. This CDR3 reads CASSFGTGWGANTGELFF. CDR3 coding DNA: TGTGCCAGCAGCTTCGGGACAGGGTGGGGCGCGAACACCGGGGAGCTGTTTTTT.

V gene TRBV12-3 or TRBV12-4 combines with J gene TRBJ2-2, with 9 bases fitting TRBD1. This CDR3 contains 17 residues. The V gene end was trimmed by 5 bases and the J gene end by 3 bases; junction bases not matched to a gene: 10. Written as DNA, the CDR3 is TGTGCCAGCAGTCGAGGGCCTCGGACAGGGGACACCGGGGAGCTGTTTTTT. Translated, it gives CASSRGPRTGDTGELFF.

Ten or more counts support this clonotype. The J gene is TRBJ2-7, the V gene TRBV7-2, with TRBD2 as a possible D gene (5 bases). Germline lookup yields CDR1 SGHTA and CDR2 FQGNSA. This CDR3 is 13 amino acids long. The germline V and J ends were trimmed by 5 bases and 3 bases, with 11 bases remaining between them. The CDR3 protein is CASSAGGHYEQYF. The CDR3 DNA sequence: TGTGCCAGCAGCGCTGGCGGGCACTACGAGCAGTACTTC.

The rearrangement links TRBV6-6 to TRBJ2-7; 13 bases fit TRBD2. The trim removed 6 bases at V and 0 bases at J, leaving 8 bases unmatched. Looked up from germline, CDR1 is MNHNY and CDR2 is SVGAGI (reference sequence). The CDR3 consists of 17 residues. The CDR3 coding sequence is TGTGCCAGCAGCCGGACTAGCGGGAGTGGGAGCTCCTACGAGCAGTACTTC. Protein: CASSRTSGSGSSYEQYF.

The CDR3 protein is CASSRRVGDVWAYEQYF. The CDR3 bases are TGTGCCAGCAGCCGCAGGGTAGGGGACGTCTGGGCCTACGAGCAGTACTTC. The chain employs TRBV12-3 or TRBV12-4 and TRBJ2-7, with D perhaps TRBD1 or TRBD2 (5 bases each). Deletions cut 6 bases from V and 2 bases from J, with 23 bases between. CDR3 length equals 17 residues.

The chain has TRBV7-8 and TRBJ2-7; 11 bases align to TRBD2. The CDR3 loop spans 14 amino acids. The germline gives CDR1 SGHVS, CDR2 FQNEAQ. The V gene end was trimmed by 7 bases and the J gene end by 0 bases; junction bases not matched to a gene: 2. CDR3 coding DNA: TGTGCCAGCATCGGGACTAGCGGCTCCTACGAGCAGTACTTC. It encodes CASIGTSGSYEQYF.

This clonotype has just a few counts. This chain links TRBV10-3 with TRBJ2-1; no reliable D call. The CDR3 loop spans 16 amino acids. The V gene's germline CDR1 is ENHRY and CDR2 SYGVKD. Trimming took 1 base from V and 0 from J, leaving 10 bases between them. CDR3 DNA: TGTGCCATCAGTGAGTTGCTGCGGTCCTCCTACAATGAGCAGTTCTTC. It codes for CAISELLRSSYNEQFF.

This rearrangement joins TRBV12-3 or TRBV12-4 to TRBJ1-5; a weak D match, TRBD1 (6 bases). V was clipped by 1 base and J by 7 bases, with 26 bases between them. The CDR3 spans 19 residues. The CDR3 region has the DNA TGTGCCAGCAGTTTAGAGAGGGTTGCGGGAATGACAGGTCGCCAGCCCCAGCATTTT. Its translation: CASSLERVAGMTGRQPQHF.

The CDR3 region is CASSLSTVEYF. CDR3 DNA: TGTGCCAGCAGCTTATCCACTGTGGAGTATTTT. The chain is built from TRBV7-8 and TRBJ2-3; the D is unclear. Germline V gene sequence: CDR1 SGHVS, CDR2 FQNEAQ. This CDR3 is built from 11 residues. Trimming pared 2 bases from V and 13 bases from J, leaving 10 bases between.

This clonotype was seen a few times. The rearrangement links TRBV7-2 to TRBJ2-1, with TRBD2 matching over 11 bases. Trimming at V came to 5 bases and at J to 4 bases, leaving 10 bases not matched to a gene. Germline V gene data show CDR1 as SGHTA and CDR2 as FQGNSA. The CDR3 contains 17 residues. This CDR3 reads CASSPGLAAAIYNEQFF. DNA of the CDR3: TGTGCCAGCAGCCCGGGACTAGCGGCAGCGATATACAATGAGCAGTTCTTC.

This clonotype occurred a few times. The chain has TRBV15 and TRBJ2-3, with D possibly matching TRBD1 (6 bases). The CDR3 sequence is 17 residues long. Trimming shortened V by 3 bases and J by 6 bases, and 22 bases separated the two germline ends. From germline, CDR1 is LNHNV and CDR2 YYDKDF (reference sequence). In nucleotides, the CDR3 is TGTGCCACCAGCAGGCCCCTCGGAACAGGGAAAGGGGATACGCAGTATTTT. Protein: CATSRPLGTGKGDTQYF.

Only a few counts were recorded for this clonotype. This chain connects TRBV7-2 to TRBJ2-5, with D possibly matching TRBD2 (5 bases). This CDR3 comprises 16 residues. Germline V gives CDR1 SGHTA, CDR2 FQGNSA. The V end was cut by 0 bases, the J end by 4 bases, with 15 bases between. CDR3 nucleotides: TGTGCCAGCAGCTTAGCGCGGGTTGCGGGCAGAGAGACCCAGTACTTC. Its protein product is CASSLARVAGRETQYF.

V gene TRBV5-1 combines with J gene TRBJ2-3; 14 bases line up with TRBD2. CDR1 and CDR2 (germline): SGHRS, YFSETQ. The CDR3 spans 17 residues. Trimming cost V 0 bases and J 4 bases; bases outside gene matches: 4. This CDR3 reads CASSLAGLAGGADTQYF. The CDR3 nucleotides are TGCGCCAGCAGCTTGGCCGGACTAGCGGGAGGTGCAGATACGCAGTATTTT.

The chain combines TRBV6-2 or TRBV6-3 with TRBJ2-4; D may correspond to TRBD1 or TRBD2 (5 bases each). The CDR3 is 13 amino acids. V lost 5 bases and J lost 10, with 15 bases in between. Per germline, CDR1 MNHEY and CDR2 SVGEGT. The chain's CDR3 is CASSGDAQAIQYF. The CDR3, as DNA: TGTGCCAGCAGTGGGGACGCACAAGCTATTCAGTACTTC.

The chain links TRBV12-3 or TRBV12-4 to TRBJ1-3, with D uncertain. Trimming pared 2 bases from V and 0 bases from J, leaving 11 bases between. The CDR3 is 16 residues long. The CDR3 region is CASSLRTASSGNTIYF. The CDR3 DNA sequence: TGTGCCAGCAGTTTACGTACAGCTAGCTCTGGAAACACCATATATTTT.

A few counts support this clonotype. The V call is TRBV6-6, the J call TRBJ2-7; D may be TRBD2 (7 bases). V was shortened by 2 bases and J by 3 bases, with 14 bases between the two germline ends. Germline V lookup: CDR1 MNHNY, CDR2 SVGAGI (reference sequence). This CDR3 region has 15 residues. CDR3 residues: CASSYAGARNYEQYF. The CDR3 DNA is TGTGCCAGCAGTTACGCGGGGGCGCGAAACTACGAGCAGTACTTC.

This clonotype was seen a handful of times. This rearrangement joins TRBV6-2 or TRBV6-3 to TRBJ2-7; weak D call: TRBD2 (6 bases). CDR3 length: 14 amino acids. Trimming removed 6 bases at V and 3 bases at J, with 15 bases between. Germline CDR1 and CDR2: MNHEY and SVGEGT. Written as DNA, the CDR3 is TGTGCCAGCAGCGTGGGACTCTCCCACTACGAGCAGTACTTC. This gives the protein CASSVGLSHYEQYF.